This entry describes one TCR beta chain. This CDR3 is built from 16 residues. V gave up 8 bases and J gave up 6 bases, with 26 bases separating them. The germline CDR1 and CDR2 sequences are SGHTA and FQGNSA. It was across several immunoSEQ plates that each subset's genomic DNA was evenly split. The repertoire was sequenced with immunoSEQ multiplex PCR; TCRdb's copy has only in-frame clones and lacks some. This sample carries 550,000 to 850,000 clones, roughly 70% of them seen once, and the ten largest clones take roughly 1.7%. This entry is derived from a study of shared clonotypes between healthy human individuals. In the study overall: The plates for each donor numbered three CD4 naive, three CD4 memory, two CD8 naive and one CD8 memory.

This sequence joins TRBV7-2 and TRBJ2-7, with D maybe TRBD1 (7 bases). The receptor was isolated from a woman aged 30 to 39 in good health. Specimen: memory CD4+ T cells sorted from blood. Noted subset: CD45RA-negative fraction. CDR3 loop: CASHRGLSLTMSEQYF. CDR3 nucleotides: TGTGCCAGCCACAGGGGACTCTCCTTGACGATGAGCGAGCAGTACTTC.